This T cell receptor beta chain was sequenced for a study of blood T cell repertoires in COVID-19. There are 14 residues in the CDR3. CDR1 KGHSH and CDR2 LQKENI come from the germline V gene. The ends lost 3 bases at V and 3 bases at J; junction bases unmatched: 4. Profiling relied on immunoSEQ multiplex PCR, and the TCRdb table lists in-frame clones only, not all of them. The data contain fewer than 450,000 clones, roughly 90% of them singletons. The rearrangement uses TRBV18 and TRBJ2-7, with TRBD1 identical over 8 bases. The sequence came from a woman aged 40 to 50 with acute COVID-19. The sample was PBMCs or T cells enriched from blood (not recorded which). Here the CDR3 DNA reads TGTGCCAGCTCACCGACAGGGGTGGACTACGAGCAGTACTTC. Translated, it gives CASSPTGVDYEQYF.